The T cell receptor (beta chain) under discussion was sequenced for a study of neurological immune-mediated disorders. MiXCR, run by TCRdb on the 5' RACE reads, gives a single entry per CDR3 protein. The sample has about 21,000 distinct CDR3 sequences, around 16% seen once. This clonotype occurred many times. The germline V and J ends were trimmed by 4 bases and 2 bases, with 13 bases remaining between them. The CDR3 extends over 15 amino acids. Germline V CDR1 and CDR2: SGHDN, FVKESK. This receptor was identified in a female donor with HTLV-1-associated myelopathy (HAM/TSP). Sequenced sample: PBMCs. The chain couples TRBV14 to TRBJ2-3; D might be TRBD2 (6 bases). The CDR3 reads CASSRGVPLTDTQYF. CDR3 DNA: TGTGCCAGCAGCCGGGGGGTTCCCCTCACAGATACGCAGTATTTT.